The subject of this entry is one T cell receptor (beta chain). Its target is unknown. The V gene's germline CDR1 is ENHRY and CDR2 SYGVKD. The CDR3 is 15 amino acids. Trimming at V came to 3 bases and at J to 12 bases, leaving 16 bases not matched to a gene. The sample comes from a study of Tregs in tolerant kidney transplant recipients. Study-wide results and caveats: Nucleotide sequences could not be compared across some patients' samples due to primer changes. Biological reproducibility was not directly addressed, but technical replication error appeared minimal.

Using immunoSEQ multiplex PCR, the repertoire was profiled, and TCRdb retains in-frame clones only, with some absent. This sample has about 81,000 clones, with around 90% found just once. Mixed chimerism was transient after nonmyeloablative marrow transplants from related graft donors. CD4+CD25+CD127- Tregs, CD4+CD25- non-Tregs, CD4 and CD8 cells were sorted. The TCR sequence derives from a human patient who received a combined kidney and bone marrow transplant. Some T cells may be supplied by the graft donor. V gene TRBV10-3 combines with J gene TRBJ2-7, with 8 bases lining up with TRBD2. Sequencing used CD4+ T cells from blood (PBMCs), obtained 24 months after the transplant. The CDR3 reads CAISDPRDSGDGGYF. DNA for the CDR3: TGTGCCATCAGTGACCCCCGGGATAGCGGGGACGGGGGGTACTTC.